The clone carrying this T cell receptor beta chain came up many times. These data come from a study of molecular identifiers for immune sequencing clone quantification. TCRdb passed the PCR reads through MiXCR, listing each CDR3 protein once. The sample consists of some 97,000 distinct CDR3 sequences, less than 25% of them appearing once. This CDR3 is 17 amino acids long. Per germline, CDR1 MNHEY and CDR2 SMNVEV (reference sequence). V was pared by 2 bases and J by 1 base, with 16 bases between. For naive CD8 T cells, sorting used the CD8+CD4-CCR7+CD45RA+ phenotype. Input material: naive CD8+ T cells from blood, with Jurkat cell RNA spiked in. Subset in this sample: FACS-sorted CD8+CD4-CCR7+CD45RA+ naive T cells. V usage is TRBV27 and J usage is TRBJ2-3; tentative D call: TRBD1 (6 bases). The TCR comes from a human donor in good health. Some libraries in this study had Jurkat cell RNA spiked in. CDR3 region: CASSLIGVQGGTDTQYF. CDR3 sequence (DNA): TGTGCCAGCAGTTTAATAGGAGTACAGGGCGGCACAGATACGCAGTATTTT.